This TCR beta chain stems from a study of CD4 and CD8 cells across lung adenocarcinoma regions. Donors had localized lung adenocarcinoma, a non-small cell lung cancer. This clonotype was observed a single time. From the PCR reads, TCRdb called clonotypes with MiXCR, one entry per CDR3 protein. This sample has about 7,500 distinct CDR3 sequences, with about half found just once. Germline V CDR1 and CDR2: SGHNT, YENEEA. CDR3 length equals 13 residues. This clonotype was obtained from a male donor with lung adenocarcinoma. The CD4 and CD8 labels of this study may be unreliable. This chain connects TRBV11-3 to TRBJ2-1; TRBD2 might be the D (5 bases). The J call is in doubt because the DNA end fits TRBJ2-5 better. The source material was CD8+ T cells from the center of a lung tumor. The CDR3 DNA reads as TGTGCCAGCAGCTTAGATCGGGGAGAGACCCAGTACTTC. Its translation: CASSLDRGETQYF.